Listed below are T cell receptor beta chains from one sample, sequenced in a study of blood T cells in healthy people across ages. TCRdb analysed the 5' RACE reads with MiXCR anew, one entry per CDR3 protein. Of roughly 500,000 distinct CDR3 sequences listed, about 24% were seen once; the top ten hold roughly 9%. The sample was also linked to a second study, of T cells of mothers and their children.

What was sequenced was blood. These receptors came from a boy younger than 18 in good health. Each CDR3 is given with its conserved first and last residue. D genes are given only for firm matches. Clone size, where shown, is once, few, many, or a class for clones that have expanded.

J: TRBJ2-1; D: TRBD2; V: TRBV10-2; size: NA; length: 19; CDR3: CASMTGTSSASPTINEQFF; DNA: TGCGCCAGCATGACCGGGACTAGCTCAGCCTCCCCCACAATCAATGAGCAGTTCTTC
J: TRBJ2-3; D: TRBD2; V: TRBV27; size: few; length: 13; CDR3: CATTGEGTDTQYF; DNA: TGTGCCACCACTGGGGAGGGAACGGATACGCAGTATTTT
J: TRBJ2-1; D: TRBD1; V: TRBV7-7; size: NA; length: 17; CDR3: CASSAYTGTGFVNEQFF; DNA: TGTGCTAGCAGCGCTTATACCGGGACAGGGTTTGTGAATGAGCAGTTCTTC
J: TRBJ2-5; D: TRBD2; V: TRBV28; size: NA; length: 19; CDR3: CASSFAALGTSGSALTQYF; DNA: TGTGCCAGCAGTTTCGCCGCTCTGGGGACTAGCGGGAGCGCCCTAACCCAGTACTTC
J: TRBJ1-1; D: TRBD1; V: TRBV5-6; size: few; length: 14; CDR3: CASSFGTDYLRAFF; DNA: TGTGCCAGCAGCTTCGGGACAGATTATTTACGAGCTTTCTTT
J: TRBJ2-5; D: NA; V: TRBV28; size: once; length: 11; CDR3: CASTDAETQYF; DNA: TGTGCCAGCACCGACGCAGAGACCCAGTACTTC
J: TRBJ2-3; D: NA; V: TRBV20-1; size: NA; length: 13; CDR3: CSARADSTDAQYF; DNA: TGCAGTGCCAGAGCGGATAGCACAGATGCGCAGTATTTT
J: TRBJ2-5; D: NA; V: TRBV21-1; size: few; length: 12; CDR3: CASKDRFLVQYF; DNA: TGTGCCAGCAAGGACAGGTTTCTAGTGCAGTACTTC
J: TRBJ1-1; D: TRBD1; V: TRBV11-2; size: NA; length: 15; CDR3: CASSYTKTGGTEAFF; DNA: TGTGCCAGCAGCTATACCAAGACAGGGGGGACTGAAGCTTTCTTT
J: TRBJ1-4; D: TRBD1; V: TRBV20-1; size: many; length: 15; CDR3: CSAPGQGIFGEKLFF; DNA: TGCAGTGCCCCGGGACAGGGGATCTTTGGAGAAAAACTGTTTTTT
J: TRBJ2-7; D: NA; V: TRBV7-9; size: NA; length: 13; CDR3: CASSTSGVYEQYF; DNA: TGTGCCAGCAGCACATCAGGGGTTTACGAGCAGTACTTC
J: TRBJ2-5; D: NA; V: TRBV5-5; size: NA; length: 18; CDR3: CASSTVSGTSQSQETQYF; DNA: TGTGCCAGCAGCACCGTATCCGGGACGTCCCAGTCCCAAGAGACCCAGTACTTC
J: TRBJ1-1; D: NA; V: TRBV6-4; size: NA; length: 10; CDR3: CASPPGKAFF; DNA: TGTGCCAGCCCCCCGGGGAAAGCTTTCTTT
J: TRBJ2-3; D: TRBD2; V: TRBV27; size: few; length: 15; CDR3: CASSPGTSGRDTQYF; DNA: TGTGCCAGCAGCCCCGGGACTAGCGGGAGGGATACGCAGTATTTT
J: TRBJ2-5; D: NA; V: TRBV7-8; size: few; length: 16; CDR3: CASSLGGGGLGETQYF; DNA: TGTGCCAGCAGCTTAGGGGGCGGGGGCTTGGGAGAGACCCAGTACTTC
J: TRBJ1-6; D: TRBD1; V: TRBV6-6; size: NA; length: 14; CDR3: CASSAGTDPSPLHF; DNA: TGTGCCAGCAGCGCAGGGACAGACCCTTCACCCCTCCACTTT
J: TRBJ2-3; D: TRBD2; V: TRBV5-1; size: NA; length: 17; CDR3: CASSRGRAGGPTDTQYF; DNA: TGCGCCAGCAGCCGAGGTAGGGCGGGAGGCCCCACAGATACGCAGTATTTT
J: TRBJ1-5; D: NA; V: TRBV12-3/TRBV12-4; size: NA; length: 17; CDR3: CASTIRVLLGSNQPQHF; DNA: TGTGCCAGCACGATCCGGGTTCTCCTCGGGAGCAATCAGCCCCAGCATTTT
J: TRBJ2-7; D: NA; V: TRBV29-1; size: few; length: 12; CDR3: CSVLAVTYEQYF; DNA: TGCAGCGTTTTAGCAGTTACCTACGAGCAGTACTTC
J: TRBJ1-2; D: TRBD1; V: TRBV20-1; size: few; length: 17; CDR3: CSARGYRGAPRGYGYTF; DNA: TGCAGTGCTAGAGGTTACAGGGGTGCCCCCAGAGGCTATGGCTACACCTTC
J: TRBJ2-2; D: TRBD1; V: TRBV29-1; size: NA; length: 14; CDR3: CSVEEGQDAGELFF; DNA: TGCAGCGTTGAAGAAGGACAGGACGCCGGGGAGCTGTTTTTT
J: TRBJ1-1; D: NA; V: TRBV30; size: few; length: 15; CDR3: CAWSVWKGSHTEAFF; DNA: TGTGCCTGGAGTGTATGGAAGGGGAGTCACACTGAAGCTTTCTTT
J: TRBJ1-1; D: NA; V: TRBV5-1; size: few; length: 14; CDR3: CASSASGTPGRAFF; DNA: TGCGCCAGCAGCGCGAGCGGGACCCCCGGTCGGGCTTTCTTT
J: TRBJ2-1; D: NA; V: TRBV20-1; size: few; length: 14; CDR3: CSASMAGSYNEQFF; DNA: TGCAGTGCTAGTATGGCAGGCTCCTACAATGAGCAGTTCTTC
J: TRBJ2-3; D: NA; V: TRBV9; size: NA; length: 15; CDR3: CASSVGRGPAGPQYF; DNA: TGTGCCAGCAGCGTAGGGCGGGGGCCTGCAGGACCGCAGTATTTT
J: TRBJ1-5; D: NA; V: TRBV10-3; size: NA; length: 12; CDR3: CTISDQDQPQHF; DNA: TGTACCATCAGTGATCAGGATCAGCCCCAGCATTTT
J: TRBJ1-1; D: NA; V: TRBV7-9; size: NA; length: 16; CDR3: CASIEYWGGMNTEAFF; DNA: TGTGCCAGCATTGAATATTGGGGGGGCATGAACACTGAAGCTTTCTTT
J: TRBJ2-3; D: TRBD2; V: TRBV9; size: NA; length: 15; CDR3: CASSAEREIGDTQYF; DNA: TGTGCCAGCAGCGCTGAGCGGGAGATAGGAGATACGCAGTATTTT
J: TRBJ2-1; D: NA; V: TRBV5-1; size: few; length: 16; CDR3: CAGSLAGGQSYNEQFF; DNA: TGCGCCGGCAGCTTGGCCGGGGGGCAGTCCTACAATGAGCAGTTCTTC
J: TRBJ2-1; D: NA; V: TRBV6-6; size: NA; length: 13; CDR3: CAAQDKVYNEQFF; DNA: TGTGCCGCCCAAGACAAGGTATACAATGAGCAGTTCTTC
J: TRBJ2-7; D: TRBD1; V: TRBV6-2/TRBV6-3; size: NA; length: 14; CDR3: CASSRQGVLNEQYF; DNA: TGTGCCAGCAGTCGACAGGGGGTGCTCAACGAGCAGTACTTC
J: TRBJ1-1; D: TRBD1; V: TRBV20-1; size: many; length: 14; CDR3: CSARRGQAVTEAFF; DNA: TGCAGTGCGAGGAGGGGACAGGCGGTCACTGAAGCTTTCTTT
J: TRBJ2-7; D: NA; V: TRBV5-6; size: NA; length: 15; CDR3: CASSRAQGYSYEQYF; DNA: TGTGCCAGCAGCCGGGCACAGGGATACTCCTACGAGCAGTACTTC
J: TRBJ2-1; D: NA; V: TRBV9; size: NA; length: 15; CDR3: CASSVAGYRSDEQFF; DNA: TGTGCCAGCAGCGTAGCAGGCTACCGTTCGGATGAGCAGTTCTTC
J: TRBJ2-1; D: NA; V: TRBV7-2; size: NA; length: 15; CDR3: CASSQSTGFGNEQFF; DNA: TGTGCCAGCAGCCAAAGCACAGGGTTCGGTAATGAGCAGTTCTTC
J: TRBJ2-1; D: TRBD2; V: TRBV7-8; size: NA; length: 14; CDR3: CASSSSGDHNEQFF; DNA: TGTGCCAGCAGCTCCAGCGGGGACCACAATGAGCAGTTCTTC
J: TRBJ2-1; D: NA; V: TRBV20-1; size: NA; length: 15; CDR3: CSAAQGPSKHNEQFF; DNA: TGCAGTGCCGCACAGGGCCCTAGCAAGCATAATGAGCAGTTCTTC
J: TRBJ2-1; D: TRBD2; V: TRBV5-1; size: NA; length: 14; CDR3: CASSSGGGYNEQFF; DNA: TGCGCCAGCAGTAGCGGGGGGGGCTACAATGAGCAGTTCTTC
J: TRBJ2-3; D: TRBD1; V: TRBV7-9; size: many; length: 14; CDR3: CASSLQGAGDTQYF; DNA: TGTGCCAGCAGCTTACAGGGGGCGGGAGATACGCAGTATTTT
J: TRBJ2-1; D: TRBD2; V: TRBV20-1; size: NA; length: 17; CDR3: CSARDPLTSGGHNEQFF; DNA: TGCAGTGCTAGAGATCCCCTGACTAGCGGGGGTCACAATGAGCAGTTCTTC
J: TRBJ1-6; D: TRBD1; V: TRBV7-6; size: many; length: 13; CDR3: CASSSQGYSPLHF; DNA: TGTGCCAGCAGCTCACAGGGGTATTCACCCCTCCACTTT
J: TRBJ2-5; D: TRBD2; V: TRBV7-9; size: few; length: 16; CDR3: CASSLAERTSLETQYF; DNA: TGTGCCAGCAGCTTAGCGGAAAGGACTAGTCTGGAGACCCAGTACTTC
J: TRBJ2-1; D: TRBD2; V: TRBV28; size: NA; length: 14; CDR3: CASSSGLVSYEQFF; DNA: TGTGCCAGCAGTTCGGGACTAGTTTCATATGAGCAGTTCTTC
J: TRBJ1-4; D: NA; V: TRBV18; size: NA; length: 14; CDR3: CASSPQGVREKLFF; DNA: TGTGCCAGCTCACCACAGGGGGTGCGTGAAAAACTGTTTTTT
J: TRBJ2-1; D: NA; V: TRBV20-1; size: NA; length: 18; CDR3: CSARDGPAQLGGYNEQFF; DNA: TGCAGTGCTAGAGATGGCCCGGCACAGTTAGGGGGTTACAATGAGCAGTTCTTC
J: TRBJ1-2; D: TRBD1; V: TRBV6-6; size: few; length: 15; CDR3: CASSPQGTGDYGYTF; DNA: TGTGCCAGCAGCCCCCAGGGGACAGGGGACTATGGCTACACCTTC
J: TRBJ2-5; D: NA; V: TRBV29-1; size: NA; length: 16; CDR3: CSVEDLRLGQQETQYF; DNA: TGCAGCGTTGAAGATCTTCGACTAGGGCAACAAGAGACCCAGTACTTC
J: TRBJ1-1; D: NA; V: TRBV5-1; size: few; length: 13; CDR3: CASKRQENTEAFF; DNA: TGCGCCAGCAAGAGACAGGAGAACACTGAAGCTTTCTTT
J: TRBJ2-7; D: NA; V: TRBV5-1; size: many; length: 13; CDR3: CASSLEGNYEQYF; DNA: TGTGCCAGCAGCTTAGAGGGCAACTACGAGCAGTACTTC
J: TRBJ2-7; D: TRBD2; V: TRBV10-3; size: few; length: 13; CDR3: CAISESGAYEQYF; DNA: TGTGCCATCAGTGAAAGCGGGGCCTACGAGCAGTACTTC
J: TRBJ2-3; D: NA; V: TRBV27; size: NA; length: 12; CDR3: CASSFSKDTQYF; DNA: TGTGCCAGCAGTTTCTCCAAAGATACGCAGTATTTT